The rows below give T cell receptor beta chains drawn from one sample of a study of T-cell memory formation after mild COVID-19. Via MiXCR, TCRdb re-called the 5' RACE reads, giving one row per CDR3 protein. This table holds hundreds of thousands of distinct CDR3 sequences, roughly 18% found once. Source material: PBMCs or a T cell subset sorted from them (not recorded which). The receptors derive from an adult woman who had mild COVID-19 (a few samples of this study predate the infection). Cell type and time point are not known. Each CDR3 is given with its conserved first and last residue. D genes are given only for firm matches. Expanded clones are given a class, and other clones once, few, many or no size at all.

v_gene	abundance	d_gene	j_gene	CDR3nt	CDR3aa
TRBV9	.	TRBD1	TRBJ2-4	TGTGCCAGCAGCGTAGCGAGGAACCTTAAGGACAGGGGAAACATTCAGTACTTC	CASSVARNLKDRGNIQYF
TRBV9	few	TRBD1	TRBJ2-5	TGTGCCAGCAGCGTAGGGACAGGGGGCGTAGAGACCCAGTACTTC	CASSVGTGGVETQYF
TRBV27	many	TRBD1	TRBJ2-7	TGTGCCAGCAGTTTAGGGACAGGGTTGTACGAGCAGTACTTC	CASSLGTGLYEQYF
TRBV6-4	few	.	TRBJ1-1	TGTGCCAGCAGTCCATCATACAGTCTGAACACTGAAGCTTTCTTT	CASSPSYSLNTEAFF
TRBV10-3	.	.	TRBJ2-7	TGTGCCATCAGTGAGCCAAGTTCGGGGCTTAGCGAGCAGTACTTC	CAISEPSSGLSEQYF
TRBV9	.	.	TRBJ2-1	TGTGCCACTACTAAGGCCTCCTCCAATGAGCAGTTCTTC	CATTKASSNEQFF
TRBV12-3/TRBV12-4	.	TRBD1	TRBJ1-2	TGTGCCAGCGCCGTGAGTGGACAGGGGAATGGCTACACCTTC	CASAVSGQGNGYTF
TRBV7-2	.	TRBD1	TRBJ2-5	TGTGCCAGCAGCTTTAACTCCGGGACAGGGCAAGGCGAGACCCAGTACTTC	CASSFNSGTGQGETQYF
TRBV20-1	.	.	TRBJ2-3	TGCAGTGCTAGGGGGTGGAACACAGATACGCAGTATTTT	CSARGWNTDTQYF
TRBV7-2	.	TRBD2	TRBJ2-2	TGTGCCAGCAGCTTTGCTAGCGGGAGGGCCGCGGGGGAGCTGTTTTTT	CASSFASGRAAGELFF
TRBV25-1	.	.	TRBJ2-7	TGTGCCAGCAGTGTAGGACCTCAGGGGTACGAGCAGTACTTC	CASSVGPQGYEQYF
TRBV6-1	.	.	TRBJ1-5	TGTGCCAGCACGGGGTGGGGTTACGGGTCCGATCAGCCCCAGCATTTT	CASTGWGYGSDQPQHF
TRBV6-2/TRBV6-3	many	.	TRBJ2-7	TGTGCCAGCAGTTACGGCTCGTCAGCCTACGGGCAGTACTTC	CASSYGSSAYGQYF
TRBV25-1	.	.	TRBJ1-1	TGTGCCAGCAGTGGCGAGACAGGAGCCTCAGAAGCTTTCTTT	CASSGETGASEAFF
TRBV5-6	.	TRBD2	TRBJ2-3	TGTGCCAGCAGCGCCAGCGGGAGGGCCTCTGTAGATACGCAGTATTTT	CASSASGRASVDTQYF
TRBV21-1	once	.	TRBJ2-7	TGTGCCAGCTCAATGGCCCCAATCGGCCACGAGCAGTACTTC	CASSMAPIGHEQYF
TRBV4-1	.	.	TRBJ2-3	TGCGCCAGCAGCCCCCGCGCGTCCCCGTTCACAGATACGCAGTATTTT	CASSPRASPFTDTQYF
TRBV20-1	few	.	TRBJ2-7	TGCAGTGCTAAGGGACGCCCTATGGCCCACGAGCAGTACTTC	CSAKGRPMAHEQYF